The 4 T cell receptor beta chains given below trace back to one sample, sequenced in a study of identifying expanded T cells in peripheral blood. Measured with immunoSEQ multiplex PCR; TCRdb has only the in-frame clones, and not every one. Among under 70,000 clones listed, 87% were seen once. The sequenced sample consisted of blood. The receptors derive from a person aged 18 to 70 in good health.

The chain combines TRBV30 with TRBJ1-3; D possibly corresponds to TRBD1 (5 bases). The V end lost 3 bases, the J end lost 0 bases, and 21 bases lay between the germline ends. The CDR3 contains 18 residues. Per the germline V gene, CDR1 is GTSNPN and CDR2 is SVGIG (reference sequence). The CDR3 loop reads CAWRGRLGHSSSGNTIYF. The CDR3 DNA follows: TGTGCCTGGAGGGGGCGATTGGGGCACTCAAGCTCTGGAAACACCATATATTTT.

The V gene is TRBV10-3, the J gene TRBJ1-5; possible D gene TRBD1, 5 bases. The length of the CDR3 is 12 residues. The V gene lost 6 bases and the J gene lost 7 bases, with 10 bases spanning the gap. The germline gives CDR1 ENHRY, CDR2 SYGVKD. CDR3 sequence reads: CAISPGDQPQHF. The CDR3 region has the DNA TGTGCCATCAGCCCGGGGGACCAGCCCCAGCATTTT.

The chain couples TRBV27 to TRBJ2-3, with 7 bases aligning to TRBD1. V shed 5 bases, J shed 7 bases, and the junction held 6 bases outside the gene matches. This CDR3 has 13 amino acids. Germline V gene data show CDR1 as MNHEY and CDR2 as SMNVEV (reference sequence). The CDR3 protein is CASSLDRKNTQYF. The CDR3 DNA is TGTGCCAGCAGTCTGGACAGGAAAAATACGCAGTATTTT.

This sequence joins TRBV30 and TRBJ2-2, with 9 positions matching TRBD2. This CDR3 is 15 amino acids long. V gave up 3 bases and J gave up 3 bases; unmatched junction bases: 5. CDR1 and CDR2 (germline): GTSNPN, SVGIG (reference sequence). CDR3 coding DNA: TGTGCCTGGAGAGCGGGAGGCGAGGACACCGGGGAGCTGTTTTTT. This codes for CAWRAGGEDTGELFF.